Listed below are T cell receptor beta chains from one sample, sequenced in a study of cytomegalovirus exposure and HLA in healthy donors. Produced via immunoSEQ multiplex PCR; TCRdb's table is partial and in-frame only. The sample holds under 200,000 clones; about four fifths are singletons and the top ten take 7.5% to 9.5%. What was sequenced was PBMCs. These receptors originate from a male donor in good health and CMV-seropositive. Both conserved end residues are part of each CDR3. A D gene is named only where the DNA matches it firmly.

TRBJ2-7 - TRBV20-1 TGCAGTGCTACAAGACACTACGAGCAGTACTTC CSATRHYEQYF
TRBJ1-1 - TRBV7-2 TGTGCCAGCACCTTCCCCCACATGGAAGCTTTCTTT CASTFPHMEAFF
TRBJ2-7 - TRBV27 TGTGCCAGCAGTTTATCAACGGACACCACATACGAGCAGTACTTC CASSLSTDTTYEQYF
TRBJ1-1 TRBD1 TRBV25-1 TGTGCCAGCAGTGAACTCAGGACAGGCGCTAGGGACACTGAAGCTTTCTTT CASSELRTGARDTEAFF
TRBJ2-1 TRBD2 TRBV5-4 TGTGCCAGCAGCTTTGGGGGGGAGACCTACAATGAGCAGTTCTTC CASSFGGETYNEQFF
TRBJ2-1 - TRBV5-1 TGCGCCAGCAGCTTGGGACAGAACTACAATGAGCAGTTCTTC CASSLGQNYNEQFF
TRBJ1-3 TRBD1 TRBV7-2 TGTGCCAGCAGCTTGTTCCCTTTAACCGGGACAGCTGGAAACACCATATATTTT CASSLFPLTGTAGNTIYF
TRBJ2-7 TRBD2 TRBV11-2 TGTGCCAGCAGCTCTACGGCGACTAGCGGAGCCTACGAGCAGTACTTC CASSSTATSGAYEQYF
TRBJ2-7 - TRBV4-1 TGCGCCAGCAGCCAAGGGAGCTCCTACGAGCAGTACTTC CASSQGSSYEQYF
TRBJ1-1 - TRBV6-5 TGTGCCAGCACACAGGGACCCTTGAACACTGAAGCTTTCTTT CASTQGPLNTEAFF
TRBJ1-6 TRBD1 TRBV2 TGTGCCAGCAGTCTGACAGGGGACAATTCACCCCTCCACTTT CASSLTGDNSPLHF